These T cell receptor beta chains were read from a single sample in a study of a mutant IDH1 vaccine in newly diagnosed glioma. Some clones are missing from TCRdb's copy, which holds only in-frame ones; the method was immunoSEQ multiplex PCR. This sample carries tens of thousands of clones, about 81% of them seen once, and the ten largest clones take 6.5% to 9%. These receptors' antigens are unknown. Source: PBMCs, taken from a glioma patient whose treatment included an IDH1 peptide vaccine. Receptors originate from a woman aged 40 to 50 with glioma. Some clones in this sample may be carry-over from other donors' samples. Both conserved end residues are trimmed from each CDR3.

j_call: TRBJ2-4; v_call: TRBV2; cdr3_aa: ASSEQVDKNIQY
j_call: TRBJ1-4; v_call: TRBV6-5; cdr3_aa: ASSPAWGGEKLF
j_call: TRBJ2-1; v_call: TRBV6-6; cdr3_aa: ASSYGQRGGNEQF
j_call: TRBJ2-3; v_call: TRBV10-3; cdr3_aa: AISESRSGAFRDTQY
j_call: TRBJ2-1; v_call: TRBV5-1; cdr3_aa: ASSLDRGEQF
j_call: TRBJ2-2; v_call: TRBV11-2; cdr3_aa: ASSEGVRTGELF
j_call: TRBJ2-1; v_call: TRBV7-8; cdr3_aa: ASSLEGDFYNEQF
j_call: TRBJ1-2; v_call: TRBV5-6; cdr3_aa: ASSLVTQGNYGYT
j_call: TRBJ1-2; v_call: TRBV29-1; cdr3_aa: SVYSGT
j_call: TRBJ2-5; v_call: TRBV11-2; cdr3_aa: ASRPGTSGGEETQY
j_call: TRBJ1-5; v_call: TRBV7-9; cdr3_aa: ASSSPTGGSNQPQH
j_call: TRBJ2-6; v_call: TRBV18; cdr3_aa: ANRPTGGTGANVLT
j_call: TRBJ2-7; v_call: TRBV6-5; cdr3_aa: ASSGQGAGGEQY
j_call: TRBJ1-5; v_call: TRBV6-5; cdr3_aa: ASSHTGYSNQPQH
j_call: TRBJ2-5; v_call: TRBV5-1; cdr3_aa: ASSPGVAGMETQY
j_call: TRBJ2-3; v_call: TRBV10-1; cdr3_aa: ASGARRDTQY
j_call: TRBJ1-5; v_call: TRBV2; cdr3_aa: ASSRQGAQPQH
j_call: TRBJ1-4; v_call: TRBV6-1; cdr3_aa: ASSEVVGVTNEKLF
j_call: TRBJ2-2; v_call: TRBV11-2; cdr3_aa: ASSLRQGLRLF
j_call: TRBJ1-4; v_call: TRBV5-1; cdr3_aa: ASSATGGGPSEKLF
j_call: TRBJ2-7; v_call: TRBV19; cdr3_aa: ATHPTGRGLYEQY
j_call: TRBJ2-7; v_call: TRBV5-1; cdr3_aa: ASSLDGGYEQY
j_call: TRBJ2-7; v_call: TRBV5-1; cdr3_aa: ASSLGQGADEQY
j_call: TRBJ2-3; v_call: TRBV5-4; cdr3_aa: ASQGLAGTDTQY
j_call: TRBJ2-7; v_call: TRBV5-1; cdr3_aa: ASSLQYRDRNYEQY
j_call: TRBJ1-2; v_call: TRBV5-1; cdr3_aa: ASSLGGARGYT
j_call: TRBJ1-2; v_call: TRBV28; cdr3_aa: ASRTGAYGYT
j_call: TRBJ2-7; v_call: TRBV11-2; cdr3_aa: ASSQNYEQY
j_call: TRBJ2-7; v_call: TRBV10-3; cdr3_aa: AISVGTSIPYEQY
j_call: TRBJ2-7; v_call: TRBV27; cdr3_aa: ASSSKFYEQY
j_call: TRBJ1-2; v_call: TRBV4-1; cdr3_aa: ASQGANDYGYT
j_call: TRBJ2-7; v_call: TRBV18; cdr3_aa: ASSPGGQGLSYEQY
j_call: TRBJ2-5; v_call: TRBV7-6; cdr3_aa: ASSLFTGQETQY
j_call: TRBJ2-3; v_call: TRBV29-1; cdr3_aa: SVGKLAGSTDTQY
j_call: TRBJ1-2; v_call: TRBV28; cdr3_aa: ASSRASNYGYT
j_call: TRBJ1-2; v_call: TRBV5-1; cdr3_aa: ASSLDRGGRYGYT
j_call: TRBJ1-1; v_call: TRBV28; cdr3_aa: ASSRPGGNTEAF
j_call: TRBJ2-2; v_call: TRBV13; cdr3_aa: ASSLGTERDTGELF
j_call: TRBJ1-2; v_call: TRBV5-1; cdr3_aa: ASSKQGPNYGYT
j_call: TRBJ1-5; v_call: TRBV6-1; cdr3_aa: ASSEGGTFQPQH
j_call: TRBJ1-1; v_call: TRBV9; cdr3_aa: ASSVSGTNTEAF
j_call: TRBJ2-5; v_call: TRBV7-2; cdr3_aa: ASSPGGQPQETQY
j_call: TRBJ1-2; v_call: TRBV21-1; cdr3_aa: ASSKGWTPRGGYT
j_call: TRBJ1-1; v_call: TRBV5-1; cdr3_aa: ASSLALTGSWLLNTEAF
j_call: TRBJ1-1; v_call: TRBV4-3; cdr3_aa: ASSQVKANTEAF
j_call: TRBJ1-2; v_call: TRBV27; cdr3_aa: ASSPMRGDGYT
j_call: TRBJ2-3; v_call: TRBV7-2; cdr3_aa: ASSLANYREDTQY
j_call: TRBJ2-2; v_call: TRBV9; cdr3_aa: ASSVGLRGDPGELF
j_call: TRBJ2-1; v_call: TRBV5-8; cdr3_aa: ASSRGLAGGYNEQF
j_call: TRBJ2-1; v_call: TRBV19; cdr3_aa: ATRGGRGLPLGNEQF
j_call: TRBJ1-1; v_call: TRBV5-6; cdr3_aa: ASSLYYSEAF
j_call: TRBJ1-5; v_call: TRBV5-5; cdr3_aa: ASSYLRAGVGNQPQH
j_call: TRBJ2-4; v_call: TRBV19; cdr3_aa: ASGEGAKNIQY
j_call: TRBJ1-2; v_call: TRBV4-1; cdr3_aa: ASSQDISVYGYT
j_call: TRBJ2-7; v_call: TRBV5-1; cdr3_aa: ASHGTDTYEQY
j_call: TRBJ1-2; v_call: TRBV9; cdr3_aa: ASSVAGGWGYT
j_call: TRBJ2-1; v_call: TRBV5-6; cdr3_aa: ASSLGSRSYNEQF
j_call: TRBJ2-3; v_call: TRBV2; cdr3_aa: AGQMRTASTDTQY